This entry concerns a single T cell receptor beta chain. CDR3 size: 13 residues. Trimming took 5 bases from V and 5 from J, leaving 10 bases between them. Germline V gene lookup returns CDR1 SGHVS and CDR2 FNYEAQ. These data originate in a study of T cell changes during pregnancy in multiple sclerosis. Only in-frame clones appear in the TCRdb table, and some are missing; sequencing was by immunoSEQ multiplex PCR. The data hold tens of thousands of clones, with approximately 92% observed a single time. The sequence was collected from a female donor with multiple sclerosis, enrolled in a pregnancy study. The material sequenced was peripheral blood, taken in the first trimester of pregnancy. The chain links TRBV7-6 to TRBJ2-1, with TRBD2 as a possible D gene (5 bases). The CDR3 DNA reads as TGTGCCAGCAGCCTTCGGGGAGACAATGAGCAGTTCTTC. As protein: CASSLRGDNEQFF.